Below are 13 T cell receptor beta chains sequenced from a single sample in a study of blood T cell repertoires in COVID-19. Using immunoSEQ multiplex PCR, the repertoire was profiled, and TCRdb retains in-frame clones only, with some absent. The sample has 150,000 to 200,000 clones, 70% to 90% seen once. Sequences were obtained from peripheral blood. These receptors came from a man in his 70s with active or convalescent COVID-19.

This chain joins TRBV28 and TRBJ2-2; 10 bases fit TRBD2. Germline values: CDR1 MDHEN, CDR2 SYDVKM. The CDR3 loop spans 15 amino acids. With 6 bases clipped from V and 4 bases from J, the junction kept 5 bases outside the gene matches. CDR3 amino acids: CASRVLAGPTGELFF. In DNA, the CDR3 is TGTGCCAGCAGGGTACTAGCGGGGCCCACCGGGGAGCTGTTTTTT.

CDR3 DNA sequence: TGTGCCAGCAGCGTGGACAGGGTAGTGAATTCACCCCTCCACTTT. Translated: CASSVDRVVNSPLHF. This sequence joins TRBV11-2 and TRBJ1-6; TRBD1 matches at 8 bases. Germline assignment: CDR1 SGHAT and CDR2 FQNNGV. The CDR3 has 15 residues. V shed 5 bases, J shed 7 bases, and the junction held 7 bases outside the gene matches.

This chain connects TRBV25-1 to TRBJ1-4; D is ambiguous. Trimming took off 4 bases at V and 3 bases at J, with 12 bases between the two ends. CDR1 is MGHDK, CDR2 SYGVNS, per germline. CDR3 length: 15 residues. CDR3 in DNA: TGTGCCAGCAGTGGTCGGAGGGCCGCTAATGAAAAACTGTTTTTT. Translated, it gives CASSGRRAANEKLFF.

This clone occurred once. V and J are TRBV6-5 and TRBJ2-1; maybe TRBD2 (6 bases). This CDR3 has 11 amino acids. V was cut by 6 bases and J by 15 bases, with 15 bases left in between. CDR1 is MNHEY and CDR2 is SVGAGI in the germline V gene. DNA of the CDR3: TGTGCCAGCAGCGGGACTTCGTCTTGGTTCTTC. Protein sequence: CASSGTSSWFF.

The rearrangement joins TRBV19 to TRBJ2-7; unclear D gene. CDR1 and CDR2 (germline): LNHDA, SQIVND (reference sequence). The CDR3 has 14 amino acids. V was cut by 5 bases and J by 1 base, with 12 bases left in between. The CDR3 DNA sequence: TGTGCCAGTAGTCCAGGCCCCCGGTCCTACGAGCAGTACTTC. Its translation is CASSPGPRSYEQYF.

The chain carries TRBV6-5 and TRBJ2-1; the match to TRBD2 covers 7 bases. Trimming at V came to 7 bases and at J to 2 bases, leaving 8 bases not matched to a gene. CDR3 length: 15 amino acids. Germline V gene sequence: CDR1 MNHEY, CDR2 SVGAGI. The CDR3 DNA sequence: TGTGCCAGCACCGTAGGACTAGGCGCCTACAATGAGCAGTTCTTC. Its protein product is CASTVGLGAYNEQFF.

The chain carries TRBV28 and TRBJ2-3; the D gene is possibly TRBD1 (6 bases). Trimming left V 8 bases short and J 0 bases short, with 15 bases between. CDR3 length: 15 amino acids. CDR1 and CDR2 from the germline V gene are MDHEN and SYDVKM. The CDR3 nucleotides are TGTGCCAGCGGGGGACACCCCTCTAGCACAGATACGCAGTATTTT. It specifies CASGGHPSSTDTQYF.

The chain joins TRBV2 to TRBJ1-4, with D tentatively TRBD1 (5 bases). The V and J ends lost 7 bases and 8 bases respectively, with 14 bases between them. Germline V gene data show CDR1 as SNHLY and CDR2 as FYNNEI. The CDR3 is 13 amino acids. In DNA, the CDR3 is TGTGCCAGCACAAGGGGCACGATAGAAAAACTGTTTTTT. It codes for CASTRGTIEKLFF.

The V call is TRBV10-1, the J call TRBJ2-2, with D perhaps TRBD2 (5 bases). Trimming removed 3 bases at V and 6 bases at J, with 8 bases between. The germline V gene has CDR1 WNHNN and CDR2 SYGVQD (reference sequence). This CDR3 comprises 13 residues. Here the CDR3 reads CASSDRGSGELFF. The CDR3 DNA reads as TGCGCCAGCAGTGATCGGGGTTCCGGGGAGCTGTTTTTT.

The CDR3 DNA reads as TGTGCCAGTAGTAGGGGTTGGGACAGGGGATGGAACACCGGGGAGCTGTTTTTT. Its protein product is CASSRGWDRGWNTGELFF. The chain combines TRBV19 with TRBJ2-2, with 10 bases lining up with TRBD1. Trimming at V came to 4 bases and at J to 1 base, leaving 9 bases not matched to a gene. The V gene's germline CDR1 is LNHDA and CDR2 SQIVND (reference sequence). The CDR3 is made up of 18 amino acids.

The rearrangement joins TRBV20-1 to TRBJ2-3; D possibly corresponds to TRBD2 (5 bases). Germline values: CDR1 DFQATT, CDR2 SNEGSKA (reference sequence). The CDR3 has 15 amino acids. Trimming removed 3 bases at V and 3 bases at J, with 16 bases between. DNA for the CDR3: TGCAGTGCTAGTGGGTCGATGGGAGTGACAGATACGCAGTATTTT. It translates to CSASGSMGVTDTQYF.

The chain links TRBV5-1 to TRBJ2-1, with D maybe TRBD1 (5 bases). V lost 4 bases to trimming and J lost 0 bases, with 17 bases between them. The CDR3 totals 17 residues. Per germline, CDR1 SGHRS and CDR2 YFSETQ. As DNA, the CDR3 is TGCGCCAGCAGCCCCCAGACAGTGGACCTCTCCTACAATGAGCAGTTCTTC. This sequence encodes CASSPQTVDLSYNEQFF.

The gene calls are TRBV28 and TRBJ2-5, with TRBD2 matching 7 bases. Germline trimming cut 2 bases from V and 2 bases from J; bases unmatched to any gene: 8. CDR3 length equals 16 residues. CDR1 and CDR2 from the germline V gene are MDHEN and SYDVKM. This CDR3 is CASSLTGGRGQETQYF. CDR3 in DNA: TGTGCCAGCAGTTTAACTGGGGGGAGGGGACAAGAGACCCAGTACTTC. Supplemented by reference TRBV28 and TRBJ2-5, the full variable domain reads DVKVTQSSRYLVKRTGEKVFLECVQDMDHENMFWYRQDPGLGLRLIYFSYDVKMKEKGDIPEGYSVSREKKERFSLILESASTNQTSMYLCASSLTGGRGQETQYFGPGTRLLVL.